This T cell receptor (beta chain) was profiled in a study of cytomegalovirus exposure and HLA in healthy donors (dated by TCRdb to the late 2010s). Background for the entire study: An earlier analysis of some 550 of the donors reported 250 to 350 Gb of sequence data and 100 million to 130 million unique TCR beta sequences from approximately 180 million T cells. An early release that covered about 600 HLA-typed donors contained approximately 320 gigabases of sequencing data and 85 million to 100 million unique TCR sequences. Among the approximately 420 genotyped donors, around 81% belonged to the genetic ancestry cluster associated with self-reported Caucasian donors. The study was designed to test whether signatures of past pathogen exposure could be identified by cataloging public T cell receptors. The study profiled the T cell repertoires of 500 to 800 subjects by immunosequencing and related them to cytomegalovirus serostatus. Along with the roughly 610-subject first cohort, a separate validation cohort of about 110 different subjects was used. To predict cytomegalovirus infection status, the study brought together high-throughput TCR immunosequencing, statistical association of individual TCRs with disease status, and machine learning. A later analysis re-examined previously published TCR beta repertoires from over 500 donors and added high-resolution HLA genotyping to investigate patterns of TCR occurrence. The later analysis used no new phenotypic data to find candidate immune exposures, relying instead on TCR beta sequences and their occurrence across donors. In an earlier analysis of several hundred of the donors, high-throughput TCR beta sequencing was used to judge whether each TCR beta V gene segment behaved as functional or pseudogenic. Donor age, sex, ethnicity and CMV serostatus were compiled together with the repertoire data. A later genetic analysis took genome-wide SNP genotypes for about three fifths of the 666 donors and used that subset as a discovery cohort. All discovery cohort repertoires had been generated on a single sequencing platform. HLA typing included class I and class II loci at four-digit resolution. Typing coverage varied by locus: roughly 629-640 donors for A, B, C, DRB1 and DQB1; around 560 for DQA1; more than 600 for DPA1; approximately 450 for DPB1. Five DR-DQ haplotypes were treated as single units for association and clustering because of strong linkage in the cohort. Across about 380 genotyped donors of the cohort, an average of approximately 200,000 unique TCR beta nucleotide sequences per donor were sequenced, and approximately 17% of those sequences were non-productive. What the authors observed across the whole study: A further reported finding was that TCR beta sequences accurately predicted the HLA-A and HLA-B alleles for most subjects in the first cohort. A cluster of highly shared sequence variants was judged likely to represent a technical artifact of the sequencing pipeline. A later analysis reported that several top co-occurrence clusters appeared linked to parvovirus B19, influenza, CMV and Epstein-Barr virus. Immune exposure information for the cohort was limited to CMV serostatus. Specific HLA alleles were associated with some 15,000 TCR beta sequences at a false discovery rate of 0.05 in a later analysis. A later analysis found that most CMV-associated TCR beta chains appeared HLA-restricted, with HLA associations seemingly driven largely by CMV exposure. HLA typing was unavailable for some donors at each locus, so association tests used only the typed subset. While some public TCRs were present in many individuals, most TCR sequences turned up only very rarely across donors. In a later analysis, HLA-associated TCR beta chains showed more clonal expansion and lower generation probabilities than non-associated chains that were equally common. In an earlier analysis of some 540 of the donors, most TCR beta V segments appeared in productive rearrangements about 87% or about 30% of the time, broadly matching IMGT annotations. Some IMGT-functional V segments, including TRBV6-2 and TRBV6-3, could not be told apart with the 87-base-pair reads, so those segments were excluded. Presence/absence analyses assumed roughly uniform sequencing depth across donors, an assumption that may not hold. According to the authors, the approach could potentially be generalized to other disease states and immunological phenotypes. Linkage disequilibrium might explain the correlated functional status among segregating V segments, but an unknown experimental factor could not be excluded. This cohort had only TCR beta chains sequenced, and the lack of alpha or paired-chain data limited which features could be detected. In both the original and validation cohorts, the classifier was reported to diagnose cytomegalovirus status with high specificity and sensitivity. When HLA alleles, especially DR and DQ, strongly co-occurred, TCR associations were difficult to assign to individual alleles. The study gave a list of more than 150 TCR beta chains associated with cytomegalovirus. Compared with the approximately 670-donor mean, donors in an Asian-associated ancestry cluster had fewer N-insertions in productive TCRs, according to a later genetic analysis. According to a later analysis, TCR association rates differed among HLA loci, with DRB1 alleles showing the most associated TCRs and HLA-C alleles showing the fewest. Because counts were too low, about 18 rarely observed V segments, including chromosome 9 orphons, were left out of the earlier analysis of over 550 of the donors. In a later genetic analysis, a missense DCLRE1C variant was associated with V-gene and J-gene trimming of TCR beta chains, and the association was replicated in an independent cohort. In vitro tests confirmed that a few of the cytomegalovirus-associated TCR beta chains recognize cytomegalovirus antigens.

The cohort comprised fewer than 750 healthy bone marrow donors. Cohort members were all nominally healthy when sampled, although unrecorded immune exposures were likely present. The donor was CMV seropositive and was included in the group of 270 or so seropositive cohort members. Every donor gave a peripheral blood sample, and the peripheral blood mononuclear cells from that sample were used for TCR beta sequencing. Genomic DNA extraction from the blood cell samples was performed with the Qiagen DNeasy Blood Extraction Kit. On this clone: Its target antigen remains unknown. Per-nucleotide qualities are absent, and no much larger clonotype sits a single base away.

Trimming takes 5 bases from V and 5 bases from J, and the germline ends sit 9 bases apart. The CDR3 runs 12 amino acids, cysteine and phenylalanine included. Only the CDR3 portion is preserved as DNA: 36 bases, with reading frame beginning at the first base. The germline V gene yields SGHRS for CDR1 and YFSETQ for CDR2. Receptor amplification or capture employed the immunoSEQ multiplex PCR assay. For the multiplex PCR, a mixture combining 60 forward primers for TCR Vbeta segments and 13 reverse primers for TCR Jbeta segments was used. The CDR3 region of rearranged TCR beta genes was amplified from genomic DNA with a multiplex PCR assay. On the Illumina HiSeq System, the amplified TCR beta libraries were sequenced as 87-base-pair reads. As for the original processing: In a later analysis, some 80 million unique TCR beta chains were counted across the roughly 670 repertoires, and roughly 11 million of these chains were shared by at least two donors. Raw reads were error-corrected and collapsed into unique sequences by a nearest-neighbor algorithm in which closely related sequences were merged to remove PCR and sequencing errors. V, D and J gene segments were assigned by aligning CDR3 sequences to IMGT reference sequences. For a sequence to be retained, at least a six-nucleotide match to both a V gene segment and a J gene segment was required. A rearrangement counted as productive if the CDR3 had no stop codons and remained in frame with V and J, and every other rearrangement counted as non-productive. CDR3 was defined by IMGT convention, running from the second conserved V-encoded cysteine to the conserved J-encoded phenylalanine. In an earlier analysis of around 600 of the donors, sequences lacking an unambiguous match to a single V gene segment were excluded. An earlier analysis of a few hundred of the donors classified V segments as functional when productive rearrangements were above 56.7% and as segregating when the standard deviation between donors was above 5%. A statistical classification framework was developed to diagnose cytomegalovirus status using the catalog of TCR beta chain sequences. In a later analysis, TCR nucleotide sequences were compared against IMGT/GENE-DB human TR gene sequences so that V and J genes could be assigned. In a later analysis, CDR3 sequences and most-parsimonious VDJ recombination scenarios were assigned using the TCRdist pipeline. A later analysis defined each TCR beta chain by its CDR3 amino acid sequence plus V-gene family, and excluded reads lacking a unique V-gene family. To address suspected cross-contamination and a sequencing artifact, a later analysis removed 592 highly shared, low-generation-probability nucleotide sequences. In a later analysis, a clonal expansion index for each public chain was calculated from normalized within-repertoire ranks of inferred template counts. A later analysis computed generation probabilities with a VDJ recombination model fitted to out-of-frame rearrangements, and checked the results against IGoR. A later analysis scored TCR-TCR, TCR-HLA and TCR-CMV co-occurrence with hypergeometric tests, applying a repertoire-size bias correction to TCR pairs. To estimate false discovery rates, a later analysis permuted the HLA or CMV assignments 20 times. In a later analysis, co-occurring TCRs were grouped with DBSCAN, and TCRdist sequence similarity was added when clustering was performed within HLA-allele-positive subsets. Repertoires with fewer than 30,000 or more than 120,000 public chains were left out of co-occurrence clustering, as were five repertoires with anomalous nucleotide sharing. Imported from immuneACCESS, the table was reduced by TCRdb to in-frame sequences with V and J called. These copies leave out some clones; in studies compared against another copy, an unresolved V gene accounts for under half, and the cause of the remainder is not known. D and trimming were read from the DNA, whereas the V and J calls and clone size are those reported in that table. Within this sample are fewer than 140,000 clones, with roughly 70% of them counted one time only. The ten largest clones represent approximately 2.8% of the sample.

The rearrangement joined TRBV5-1 to TRBJ2-3; the D gene lacks a confident call. This sequence originates from a male donor in good health and CMV-seropositive. Material for sequencing was PBMCs. The bases read TGCGCCAGCAGAGCTAATCAAGATACGCAGTATTTT. Its protein reads: CASRANQDTQYF. The variable domain in full, with residues beyond the CDR3 obtained from the reference TRBV5-1 and TRBJ2-3 genes, is KAGVTQTPRYLIKTRGQQVTLSCSPISGHRSVSWYQQTPGQGLQFLFEYFSETQRNKGNFPGRFSGRQFSNSRSEMNVSTLELGDSALYLCASRANQDTQYFGPGTRLTVL.